This is a list of T cell receptor beta chains from one sample in a study of cytomegalovirus exposure and HLA in healthy donors. Clones were read by immunoSEQ multiplex PCR, and TCRdb kept only the in-frame ones, dropping some. The sample has 210,000 or so clones, approximately 80% seen once. Sample: PBMCs. All receptors derive from a girl aged 10 to 17 in good health and CMV-seronegative. The CDR3 runs from the conserved cysteine through the conserved F or W. D genes are given only for firm matches. Some rows mark clone size as missing; the rest say once, few, many or name a class of expanded clone.

d_call j_call v_call clone_size cdr3_nt cdr3_aa
TRBD1 TRBJ1-1 TRBV6-5 few TGTGCCAGCAGTACACGACAGGGGAGAGCTTTCTTT CASSTRQGRAFF
NA TRBJ1-3 TRBV6-1 NA TGTGCCAGCAGTGAATTGCACGGGGAGTACTCTGGAAACACCATATATTTT CASSELHGEYSGNTIYF
NA TRBJ1-1 TRBV7-3 NA TGTGCCAGCAGCTTAACTGATGAGGGAAGAGCTTTCTTT CASSLTDEGRAFF
NA TRBJ1-5 TRBV27 NA TGTGCCAGCAGCCCGTATCAGCCCCAGCATTTT CASSPYQPQHF
TRBD1 TRBJ1-1 TRBV7-2 NA TGTGCCAGCAGCGCTTTGGACAGGCTTATGAACACTGAAGCTTTCTTT CASSALDRLMNTEAFF
NA TRBJ1-3 TRBV9 NA TGTGCCAGCAGCGTAGTAGGAGGGTACTCTGGAAACACCATATATTTT CASSVVGGYSGNTIYF
TRBD1 TRBJ1-1 TRBV4-3 NA TGCGCCAGCGGTTTCGGGACAGCGAACACTGAAGCTTTCTTT CASGFGTANTEAFF
TRBD1 TRBJ1-1 TRBV5-1 NA TGCGCCAGCAGCTTGGCCTCAGGGGGCTACACTGAAGCTTTCTTT CASSLASGGYTEAFF
NA TRBJ2-3 TRBV30 NA TGTGCCTGGAGAATAAGGCCTTGGGGGACAAGCACAGATACGCAGTATTTT CAWRIRPWGTSTDTQYF
NA TRBJ1-1 TRBV6-5 NA TGTGCCAGCAGCCCCCATAATAGGGGCGGTCTTGAAGCTTTCTTT CASSPHNRGGLEAFF
TRBD1 TRBJ2-3 TRBV18 NA TGTGCCAGCTCGACAACGGGACAGGGTGAGGGAGATACGCAGTATTTT CASSTTGQGEGDTQYF
NA TRBJ2-7 TRBV2 NA TGTGCCAGCAGTAGAGACGAGGGTTGGAGCGAGCAGTACTTC CASSRDEGWSEQYF
TRBD2 TRBJ2-2 TRBV7-3 NA TGTGCCAGCAGCTATGCGGGGGGAAACACCGGGGAGCTGTTTTTT CASSYAGGNTGELFF
TRBD1 TRBJ2-7 TRBV5-1 NA TGCGCCAGCAGCGTAGGACAGGGAAAAATCACCTACGAGCAGTACTTC CASSVGQGKITYEQYF
NA TRBJ1-2 TRBV5-1 NA TGCGCCAGCAGCTCCGGAGGGACGCCCTCTGGCTATGGCTACACCTTC CASSSGGTPSGYGYTF
TRBD1 TRBJ1-3 TRBV6-6 NA TGTGCCAGCAGTTACGGACAGGGTCGGGGAAACACCATATATTTT CASSYGQGRGNTIYF
NA TRBJ2-3 TRBV18 NA TGTGCCAGCTCACCGCCGTGGGGCGCCGCAGATACGCAGTATTTT CASSPPWGAADTQYF
NA TRBJ2-2 TRBV18 NA TGTGCCAGCTCACCACGGGGGGAAGGTTTGACCGGGGAGCTGTTTTTT CASSPRGEGLTGELFF
TRBD1 TRBJ1-6 TRBV6-5 few TGTGCCAGCAGTACCGGGACAGGGGTTTACTCACCCCTCCACTTT CASSTGTGVYSPLHF
TRBD2 TRBJ2-1 TRBV7-2 NA TGTGCCAGCAGCTTAGAGGGACTAGGAGTAGGTGAGCAGTTCTTC CASSLEGLGVGEQFF
NA TRBJ2-1 TRBV4-2 few TGTGCCAGCAGCCTCCAGGTGAGAGCGGTGGTCTACAATGAGCAGTTCTTC CASSLQVRAVVYNEQFF
NA TRBJ2-7 TRBV27 NA TGTGCCAGCAGTTTATCGTTTTGGGGCAAGCTCCACGAGCAGTACTTC CASSLSFWGKLHEQYF
NA TRBJ2-7 TRBV18 NA TGTGCCAGCTCACCTACAAGGCGGGACGAGCAGTACTTC CASSPTRRDEQYF
NA TRBJ2-7 TRBV2 NA TGTGCCAGCACATCTCCACAGAGCTCCTACGAGCAGTACTTC CASTSPQSSYEQYF